This TCR beta chain was recorded in a study of early T cells in non-severe SARS-CoV-2 infection. Study-level background: The input, bulk RNA from unsorted whole blood, was sequenced, and chains were unpaired.

Unique molecular identifier tags were affixed to discrete cDNA molecules. MiXCR, run by TCRdb on the 5' RACE reads, gives a single entry per CDR3 protein. This sample carries under 75,000 distinct CDR3 sequences, roughly an eighth of them seen once, and the ten largest clones take about 8.6%. On this clonotype: Antigen unknown.

V lost 0 bases and J lost 11, with 8 bases in between. The germline CDR1 and CDR2 sequences are MNHNY and SVGAGI (reference sequence). This CDR3 spans 12 amino acids. Study-wide findings and caveats: Matches to VDJdb favored anti-spike CD8 responses and missed private and CD4 specificities.

The chain combines TRBV6-6 with TRBJ1-5, with D perhaps matching TRBD1 (5 bases). This clonotype was sampled from an adult who was a healthcare worker with PCR-confirmed SARS-CoV-2 infection or an uninfected control (not recorded which). The sample comprised whole blood. The CDR3 DNA reads as TGTGCCAGCAGTTACTCGATAGGGGCCCAGCATTTT. Amino acids: CASSYSIGAQHF.